This T cell receptor beta chain derives from a study of cytomegalovirus exposure and HLA in healthy donors. A multiplex PCR was run with 60 Vbeta primers and 13 Jbeta primers. Method: immunoSEQ multiplex PCR; TCRdb's copy keeps in-frame clones and lacks some. The sample shows about 170,000 clones, roughly 81% of them seen only once. Germline-derived CDR1 and CDR2 are MDHEN and SYDVKM. This CDR3 has 13 amino acids. Between the trimmed V and J ends, which lost 5 bases and 4 bases, there was a span of 9 bases. The source material was PBMCs. The chain couples TRBV28 to TRBJ2-1; no reliable D call. This sequence originates from a woman younger than 30 in good health and CMV-seropositive. The CDR3: CASSPTRYNEQFF. The DNA of the CDR3 is TGTGCCAGCAGTCCGACAAGATACAATGAGCAGTTCTTC.